The 16 T cell receptor beta chains below come from one sample, sequenced in a study of T cell repertoires in cytomegalovirus infection. Each CDR3 protein gets one entry after TCRdb re-called the reads with MiXCR. The sample has 200,000 to 300,000 distinct CDR3 sequences, 12% seen once. Sequencing was performed on PBMCs. These receptors originate from a human donor in good health (CMV status not recorded). Some clones in this sample may be carry-over from other donors' samples.

Comment on this clonotype: A much larger clone differs from this one at a single base, so this may be a read error. This chain joins TRBV11-2 and TRBJ1-2, with D hard to call. The CDR3 contains 15 residues. The V gene lost 0 bases and the J gene lost 7 bases, with 15 bases spanning the gap. Germline assignment: CDR1 SGHAT and CDR2 FQNNGV. DNA for the CDR3: TGTGCCAGCAGCTTAGATGGTCAGCTAGTCTGTGGCTACACCTTC. It encodes CASSLDGQLVCGYTF. Combining the CDR3 with reference TRBV11-2 and TRBJ1-2 gives the whole variable domain EAGVAQSPRYKIIEKRQSVAFWCNPISGHATLYWYQQILGQGPKLLIQFQNNGVVDDSQLPKDRFSAERLKGVDSTLKIQPAKLEDSAVYLCASSLDGQLVCGYTFGSGTRLTVV.

The chain uses TRBV5-5 and TRBJ1-1, with D possibly matching TRBD1 (6 bases). The CDR3 runs 16 residues. Germline-derived CDR1 and CDR2 are SGHKS and YYEKEE (reference sequence). Trimming shortened V by 3 bases and J by 4 bases, and 19 bases separated the two germline ends. In nucleotides, the CDR3 is TGTGCCAGCAGCTGGGCGAATGGGGGGCTAGGCACTGAAGCTTTCTTT. Its translation is CASSWANGGLGTEAFF.

This clonotype appeared many times. The chain recombines TRBV24-1 with TRBJ2-1; D is unclear. Germline CDR1 is KGHDR and CDR2 is SFDVKD. This CDR3 is built from 14 residues. The ends were cut back, 4 bases at V and 0 bases at J, with 6 bases in the middle. CDR3 amino acids: CATSERDSYNEQFF. CDR3 nucleotide sequence: TGTGCCACCAGTGAACGTGACTCCTACAATGAGCAGTTCTTC.

The chain combines TRBV6-6 with TRBJ1-5; D might be TRBD1 (5 bases). The germline V gene encodes CDR1 MNHNY and CDR2 SVGAGI (reference sequence). The V gene lost 2 bases and the J gene lost 5 bases, with 10 bases spanning the gap. There are 14 residues in the CDR3. The CDR3 is CASSYGGRDQPQHF. The CDR3 DNA sequence: TGTGCCAGCAGTTACGGGGGGAGAGATCAGCCCCAGCATTTT.

This clonotype was counted at least ten times. Here the CDR3 DNA reads TGTGCCAGCAGCGCCCAACCCGGGACCAAGAACACTGAAGCTTTCTTT. Protein product: CASSAQPGTKNTEAFF. The J gene is TRBJ1-1, the V gene TRBV7-2, with D tentatively TRBD1 (5 bases). Deletions cut 5 bases from V and 1 base from J, with 17 bases between. Germline CDR1 SGHTA, CDR2 FQGNSA. The CDR3 has 16 residues.

At least ten counts were recorded for this clonotype. The chain employs TRBV12-3 or TRBV12-4 and TRBJ2-7; TRBD1 matches at 7 bases. The trim removed 6 bases at V and 1 base at J, leaving 9 bases unmatched. This CDR3 is 15 amino acids long. CDR3 nucleotides: TGTGCCAGCAGCCTTAGGACAGGCGGTTCCTACGAGCAGTACTTC. Its protein is CASSLRTGGSYEQYF.

This clonotype has ten or more counts. V is TRBV7-2 and J is TRBJ1-3; maybe TRBD1 (5 bases). The CDR3 sequence is 14 residues long. Germline V gene data show CDR1 as SGHTA and CDR2 as FQGNSA. Trimming removed 3 bases at V and 3 bases at J, with 9 bases between. The CDR3 loop is CASSLVQGGNTIYF. The CDR3 bases are TGTGCCAGCAGCTTGGTCCAGGGTGGAAACACCATATATTTT.

This sequence joins TRBV30 and TRBJ1-1, with D maybe TRBD1 (6 bases). CDR1 and CDR2 from the germline V gene are GTSNPN and SVGIG (reference sequence). The CDR3 sequence is 13 residues long. V lost 3 bases and J lost 4, with 12 bases in between. The CDR3 loop reads CAWSGQLTTEAFF. The DNA of the CDR3 is TGTGCCTGGAGCGGACAGCTAACCACTGAAGCTTTCTTT.

At least ten counts were recorded for this clonotype. The V gene is TRBV28, the J gene TRBJ1-2, with D possibly TRBD1 on 5 matching bases. Germline V gene data show CDR1 as MDHEN and CDR2 as SYDVKM. This CDR3 has 10 amino acids. V was trimmed by 10 bases and J by 8 bases, leaving 11 bases between them. As DNA, the CDR3 is TGTGCCACAGGGCCAAAAGGCTACACCTTC. Protein: CATGPKGYTF.

The J gene is TRBJ2-3, the V gene TRBV6-5, with 7 bases lining up with TRBD1. V was pared by 6 bases and J by 5 bases, with 8 bases of the junction left unmatched. This CDR3 is 14 amino acids long. CDR1 MNHEY and CDR2 SVGAGI come from the germline V gene. This chain's CDR3 is CASSQQGRKDTQYF. CDR3 coding DNA: TGTGCCAGCAGCCAACAGGGGCGGAAAGATACGCAGTATTTT.

Concerning this clonotype: The CDR3 ends on some other residue instead of the conserved phenylalanine or tryptophan, so this is likely a read error. The rearrangement joins TRBV11-3 to TRBJ2-1, with D unclear. The CDR3 covers 15 residues. V lost 5 bases and J lost 2, with 13 bases in between. Per the germline V gene, CDR1 is SGHNT and CDR2 is YENEEA. CDR3 in amino acids: CASSATPGPYNEQFS. DNA of the CDR3: TGTGCCAGCAGCGCAACCCCCGGACCCTACAATGAGCAGTTCTCC.

V and J are TRBV15 and TRBJ2-3; D gene ambiguous. Per the germline V gene, CDR1 is LNHNV and CDR2 is YYDKDF (reference sequence). The length of the CDR3 is 14 residues. The ends were cut back, 0 bases at V and 4 bases at J, with 8 bases in the middle. CDR3 region: CATSRDKRADTQYF. As DNA, the CDR3 is TGTGCCACCAGCAGAGATAAAAGGGCAGATACGCAGTATTTT.

This clonotype was counted ten times or more. This sequence joins TRBV7-2 and TRBJ2-2; D gene ambiguous. The CDR3 consists of 14 residues. The germline V gene encodes CDR1 SGHTA and CDR2 FQGNSA. V was shortened by 0 bases and J by 4 bases, with 6 bases between the two germline ends. The CDR3 coding sequence is TGTGCCAGCAGCTTAGCGCATTCCACCGGGGAGCTGTTTTTT. Translating gives CASSLAHSTGELFF.

This clonotype appeared many times. V gene TRBV28 combines with J gene TRBJ2-7, with 7 bases lining up with TRBD2. Germline lookup yields CDR1 MDHEN and CDR2 SYDVKM. J lost 0 bases, V lost 7 bases, and 12 bases had no gene match. The CDR3 consists of 16 residues. CDR3 sequence: CASNPTREGFSYEQYF. For the CDR3, the DNA is TGTGCCAGCAACCCTACAAGGGAGGGCTTCTCCTACGAGCAGTACTTC.

The sample holds many counts of this clonotype. The chain recombines TRBV7-2 with TRBJ2-3; D is ambiguous. CDR1 SGHTA and CDR2 FQGNSA come from the germline V gene. The CDR3 consists of 14 residues. V gave up 1 base and J gave up 2 bases, with 7 bases separating them. The CDR3 DNA reads TGTGCCAGCAGCTTAGACCCCGTCACAGATACGCAGTATTTT. Its translation is CASSLDPVTDTQYF.

The V call is TRBV6-4, the J call TRBJ2-1, with 8 nucleotides matching TRBD1. Germline-derived CDR1 and CDR2 are MRHNA and SNTAGT. The CDR3 spans 14 residues. The V gene end was trimmed by 8 bases and the J gene end by 8 bases; junction bases not matched to a gene: 11. The CDR3 loop is CASGRDRGSDEQFF. The CDR3 bases are TGTGCCAGCGGGCGAGACAGGGGTAGCGATGAGCAGTTCTTC.